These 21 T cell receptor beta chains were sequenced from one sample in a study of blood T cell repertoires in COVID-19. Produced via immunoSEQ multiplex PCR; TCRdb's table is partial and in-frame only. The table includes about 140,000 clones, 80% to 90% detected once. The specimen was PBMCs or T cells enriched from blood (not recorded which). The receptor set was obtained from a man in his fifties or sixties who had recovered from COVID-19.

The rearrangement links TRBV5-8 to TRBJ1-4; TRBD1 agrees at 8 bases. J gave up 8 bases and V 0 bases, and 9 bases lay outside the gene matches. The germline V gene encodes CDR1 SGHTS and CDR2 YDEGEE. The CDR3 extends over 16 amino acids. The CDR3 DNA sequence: TGTGCCAGCAGCTTGGGAAGACAGGGGCGCGGCGAAAAACTGTTTTTT. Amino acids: CASSLGRQGRGEKLFF. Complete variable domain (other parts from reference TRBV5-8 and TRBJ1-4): EAGVTQSPTHLIKTRGQQATLRCSPISGHTSVYWYQQALGLGLQFLLWYDEGEERNRGNFPPRFSGRQFPNYSSELNVNALELEDSALYLCASSLGRQGRGEKLFFGSGTQLSVL.

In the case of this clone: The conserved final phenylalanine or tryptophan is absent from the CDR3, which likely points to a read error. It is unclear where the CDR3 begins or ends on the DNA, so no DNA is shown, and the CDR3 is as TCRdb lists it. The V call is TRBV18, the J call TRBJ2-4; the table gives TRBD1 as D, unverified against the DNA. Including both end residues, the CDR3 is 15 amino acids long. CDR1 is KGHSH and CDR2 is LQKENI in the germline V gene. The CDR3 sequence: CASSPKVTGQGEISL.

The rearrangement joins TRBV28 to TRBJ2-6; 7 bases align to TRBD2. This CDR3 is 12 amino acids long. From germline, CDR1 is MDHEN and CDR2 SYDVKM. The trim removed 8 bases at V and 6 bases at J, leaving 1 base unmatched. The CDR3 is CASGGVANVLTF. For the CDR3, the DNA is TGTGCCAGCGGGGGGGTGGCCAACGTCCTGACTTTC.

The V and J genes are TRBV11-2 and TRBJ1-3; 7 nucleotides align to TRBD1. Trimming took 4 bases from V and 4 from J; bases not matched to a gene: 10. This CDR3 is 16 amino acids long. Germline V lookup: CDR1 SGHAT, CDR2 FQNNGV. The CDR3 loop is CASSSSTGPIGNTIYF. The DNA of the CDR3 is TGTGCCAGCAGCTCATCGACAGGGCCCATAGGAAACACCATATATTTT.

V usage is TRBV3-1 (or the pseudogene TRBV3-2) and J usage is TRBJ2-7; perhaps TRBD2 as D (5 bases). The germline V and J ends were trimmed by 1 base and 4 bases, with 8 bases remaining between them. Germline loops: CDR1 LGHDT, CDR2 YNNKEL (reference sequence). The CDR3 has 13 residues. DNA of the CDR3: TGTGCCAGCAGCCAAGTCCCGGGATACGAGCAGTACTTC. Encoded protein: CASSQVPGYEQYF.

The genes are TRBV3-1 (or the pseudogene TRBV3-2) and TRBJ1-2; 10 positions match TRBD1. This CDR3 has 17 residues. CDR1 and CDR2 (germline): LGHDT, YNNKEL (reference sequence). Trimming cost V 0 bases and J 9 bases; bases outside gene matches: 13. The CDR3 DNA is TGTGCCAGCAGCCAAGATCTATCCCCCGGGACAGGGGACCGCTACACCTTC. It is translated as CASSQDLSPGTGDRYTF.

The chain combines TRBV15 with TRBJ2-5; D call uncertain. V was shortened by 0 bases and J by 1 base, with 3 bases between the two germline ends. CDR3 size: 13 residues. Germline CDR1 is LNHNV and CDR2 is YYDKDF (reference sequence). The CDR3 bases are TGTGCCACCAGCAGAGACATCCAAGAGACCCAGTACTTC. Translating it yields CATSRDIQETQYF.

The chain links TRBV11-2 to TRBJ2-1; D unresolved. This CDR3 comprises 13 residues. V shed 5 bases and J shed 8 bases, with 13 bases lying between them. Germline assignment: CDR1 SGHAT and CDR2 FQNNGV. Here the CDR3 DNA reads TGTGCCAGCAGCGTCGGAGCTATCTATGAGCAGTTCTTC. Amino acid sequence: CASSVGAIYEQFF.

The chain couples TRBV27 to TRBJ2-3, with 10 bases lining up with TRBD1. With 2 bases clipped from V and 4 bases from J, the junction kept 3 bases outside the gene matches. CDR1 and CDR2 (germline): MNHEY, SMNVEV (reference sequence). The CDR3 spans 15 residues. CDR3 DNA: TGTGCCAGCAGTTTAGGGGGACAGGGGTCAGATACGCAGTATTTT. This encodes CASSLGGQGSDTQYF.

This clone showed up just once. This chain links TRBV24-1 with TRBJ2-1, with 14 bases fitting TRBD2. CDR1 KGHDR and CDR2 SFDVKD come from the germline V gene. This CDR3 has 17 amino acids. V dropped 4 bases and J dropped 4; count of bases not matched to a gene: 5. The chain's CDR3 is CATSDPTSGRVYNEQFF. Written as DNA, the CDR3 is TGTGCCACCAGTGACCCGACTAGCGGGAGGGTTTACAATGAGCAGTTCTTC.

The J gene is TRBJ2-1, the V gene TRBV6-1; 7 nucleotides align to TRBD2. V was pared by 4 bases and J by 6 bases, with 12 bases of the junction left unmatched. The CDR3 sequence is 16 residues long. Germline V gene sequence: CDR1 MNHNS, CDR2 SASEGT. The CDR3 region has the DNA TGTGCCAGCAGTGGAAGGAGGGGAGGGGTTTTCAATGAGCAGTTCTTC. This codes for CASSGRRGGVFNEQFF.

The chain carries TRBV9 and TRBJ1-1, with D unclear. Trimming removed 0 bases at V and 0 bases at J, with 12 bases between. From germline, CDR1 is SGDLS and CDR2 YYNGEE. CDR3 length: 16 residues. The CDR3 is CASSVGAGSMNTEAFF. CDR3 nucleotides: TGTGCCAGCAGCGTAGGGGCGGGGTCAATGAACACTGAAGCTTTCTTT. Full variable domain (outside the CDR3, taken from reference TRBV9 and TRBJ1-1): DSGVTQTPKHLITATGQRVTLRCSPRSGDLSVYWYQQSLDQGLQFLIQYYNGEERAKGNILERFSAQQFPDLHSELNLSSLELGDSALYFCASSVGAGSMNTEAFFGQGTRLTVV.

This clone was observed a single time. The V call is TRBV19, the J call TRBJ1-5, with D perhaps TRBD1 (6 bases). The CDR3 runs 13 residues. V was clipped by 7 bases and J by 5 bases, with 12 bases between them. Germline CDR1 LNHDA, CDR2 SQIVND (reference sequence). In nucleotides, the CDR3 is TGTGCCAGTACTAGGACAGCCGATCAGCCCCAGCATTTT. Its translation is CASTRTADQPQHF.

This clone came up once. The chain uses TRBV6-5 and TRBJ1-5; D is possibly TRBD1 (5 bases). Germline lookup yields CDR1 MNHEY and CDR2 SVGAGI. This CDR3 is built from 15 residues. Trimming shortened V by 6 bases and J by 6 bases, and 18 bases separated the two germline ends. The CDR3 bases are TGTGCCAGCAGCCGCGGGGGGGGTGAGGGTCAGCCCCAGCATTTT. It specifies CASSRGGGEGQPQHF.

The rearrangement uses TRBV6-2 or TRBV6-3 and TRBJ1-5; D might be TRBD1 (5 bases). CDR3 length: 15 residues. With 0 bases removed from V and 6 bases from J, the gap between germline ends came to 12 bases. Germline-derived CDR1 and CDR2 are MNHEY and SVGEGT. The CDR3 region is CASSYSWRRGQPQHF. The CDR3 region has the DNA TGTGCCAGCAGTTACTCTTGGCGGAGGGGTCAGCCCCAGCATTTT.

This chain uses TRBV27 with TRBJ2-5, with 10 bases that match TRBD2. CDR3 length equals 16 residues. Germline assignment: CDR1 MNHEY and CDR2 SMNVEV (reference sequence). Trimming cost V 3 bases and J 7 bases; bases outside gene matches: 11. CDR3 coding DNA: TGTGCCAGCAGTTTGTTTAGCGGGGGGCCTGGGGGGACCCAGTACTTC. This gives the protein CASSLFSGGPGGTQYF.

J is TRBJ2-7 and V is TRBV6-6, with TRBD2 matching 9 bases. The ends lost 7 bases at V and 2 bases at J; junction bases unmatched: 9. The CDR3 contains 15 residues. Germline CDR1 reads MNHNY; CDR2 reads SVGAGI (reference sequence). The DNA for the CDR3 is TGTGCCAGCATCCCCGGGGGCGGGAGGGCCTACGAGCAGTACTTC. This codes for CASIPGGGRAYEQYF.

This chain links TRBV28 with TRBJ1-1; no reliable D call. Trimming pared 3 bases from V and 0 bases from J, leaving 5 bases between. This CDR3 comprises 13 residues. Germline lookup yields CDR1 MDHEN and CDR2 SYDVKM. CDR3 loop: CASSFNMNTEAFF. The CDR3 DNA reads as TGTGCCAGCAGTTTTAACATGAACACTGAAGCTTTCTTT.

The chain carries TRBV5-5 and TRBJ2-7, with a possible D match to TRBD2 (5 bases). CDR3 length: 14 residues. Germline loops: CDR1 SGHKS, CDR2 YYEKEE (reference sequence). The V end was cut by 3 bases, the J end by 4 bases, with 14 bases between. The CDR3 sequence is CASSWTSAAYEQYF. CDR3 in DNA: TGTGCCAGCAGCTGGACTTCGGCGGCTTACGAGCAGTACTTC.

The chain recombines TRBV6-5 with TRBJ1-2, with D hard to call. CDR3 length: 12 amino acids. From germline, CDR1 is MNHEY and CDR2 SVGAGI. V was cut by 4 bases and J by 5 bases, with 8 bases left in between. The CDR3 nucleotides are TGTGCCAGCAGTTCCACGGGATATGGCTACACCTTC. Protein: CASSSTGYGYTF.

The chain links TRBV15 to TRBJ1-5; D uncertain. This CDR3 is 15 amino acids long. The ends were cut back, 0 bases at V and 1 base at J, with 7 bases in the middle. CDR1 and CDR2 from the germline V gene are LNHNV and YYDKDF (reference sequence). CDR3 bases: TGTGCCACCAGCAGAGACAGTTCAAGCAATCAGCCCCAGCATTTT. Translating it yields CATSRDSSSNQPQHF.